This is a list of T cell receptor beta chains from one sample in a study of T cell responses to AZD1222 COVID-19 vaccine. The table came from immunoSEQ multiplex PCR; TCRdb's copy has only in-frame clones and leaves some out. The data hold about 150,000 clones, with roughly 92% observed a single time. The specimen was peripheral blood, collected on day 0 of AZD1222 vaccination. Receptors originate from an adult in good health. Both conserved end residues are part of each CDR3. A D gene is named only where the DNA matches it firmly. The size entry is marked missing in some rows and otherwise reads once, few, many or a size class.

.	TRBD1	TRBV11-2	TRBJ2-5	TGTGCCAGCAGCTCAGGGGGAGAGACCCAGTACTTC	CASSSGGETQYF
.	.	TRBV21-1	TRBJ1-1	TGTGCCAGCAGCCCAAGGCGAGAGGCTTTCTTT	CASSPRREAFF
few	.	TRBV4-3	TRBJ1-1	TGCGCCAGCAGCCAAGAGAGCAGGGTAATATTGAACACTGAAGCTTTCTTT	CASSQESRVILNTEAFF
.	.	TRBV6-5	TRBJ1-1	TGTGCCAGCAGTTACTCAGCCACTGAAGCTTTCTTT	CASSYSATEAFF
.	.	TRBV7-2	TRBJ2-1	TGTGCCAGCAGCTTAGAGCGTTACAATGAGCAGTTCTTC	CASSLERYNEQFF
.	.	TRBV19	TRBJ1-5	TGTGCCAGTAGTATAGTGATATTGGGGAGAGGCAATCAGCCCCAGCATTTT	CASSIVILGRGNQPQHF
.	TRBD1	TRBV5-4	TRBJ1-1	TGTGCCAGCAGCTCAGGGGGGGCGGGGACAAGGTCGTTTGCTTTCTTT	CASSSGGAGTRSFAFF
once	TRBD2	TRBV7-3	TRBJ2-7	TGTGCCAGCAGCTTAACCAGCGGGAGGTTCTACGAGCAGTACTTC	CASSLTSGRFYEQYF
.	TRBD1	TRBV14	TRBJ2-7	TGTGCCAGCAGCCTAAGGACCGGGACAGGGTCGCCCGAGCAGTACTTC	CASSLRTGTGSPEQYF
.	.	TRBV4-3	TRBJ2-2	TGCGCCAGCAGCCAAGATGGGCGTGGGGAGCTGTTTTTT	CASSQDGRGELFF
.	TRBD1	TRBV28	TRBJ2-3	TGTGCCACCCTTAAGACAGGGGGCCCAGATACGCAGTATTTT	CATLKTGGPDTQYF
few	TRBD1	TRBV7-9	TRBJ1-2	TGTGCCAGCAGGGAGACAGGGGTAGATAGTTGGTATGGCTACACCTTC	CASRETGVDSWYGYTF
once	TRBD1	TRBV28	TRBJ1-2	TGTGCCAGCAGTTTAAAGGGGACAGGGGTGAAGGACTATGGCTACACCTTC	CASSLKGTGVKDYGYTF
many	.	TRBV4-3	TRBJ2-2	TGCGCCAGCAGCCAAAACCCGATGGGGGAGCTGTTTTTT	CASSQNPMGELFF
.	.	TRBV7-2	TRBJ1-1	TGTGCCAGCAGCGACTGGGGAGCACCCAACACTGAAGCTTTCTTT	CASSDWGAPNTEAFF
.	.	TRBV28	TRBJ2-7	TGTGCCAGCAGTTTGACCTCGCCAGGAGAAGAGCAGTACTTC	CASSLTSPGEEQYF
.	.	TRBV6-6	TRBJ2-1	TGTGCCAGCAGAGGACCCGGGAGCTCCTACAATGAGCAGTTCTTC	CASRGPGSSYNEQFF
.	.	TRBV3-1/TRBV3-2	TRBJ1-5	TGTGCCAGCAGCCAAGCCAAGGGGGGGAGCAATCAGCCCCAGCATTTT	CASSQAKGGSNQPQHF
.	TRBD1	TRBV18	TRBJ2-1	TGTGCCAGCTCACCGGGACAGAACTACAATGAGCAGTTCTTC	CASSPGQNYNEQFF
.	TRBD2	TRBV6-5	TRBJ2-1	TGTGCCAGCAGTTACTCGATACGCAGCGGGAGGGCTGAGCAGTTCTTC	CASSYSIRSGRAEQFF
.	TRBD2	TRBV15	TRBJ2-1	TGTGCCACCAAGGTCCAGGGACTAGCCCGTGAGCAGTTCTTC	CATKVQGLAREQFF
.	.	TRBV6-2/TRBV6-3	TRBJ1-2	TGTGCCAGCAGTTACACTGCGACAGGTGGAGGCTACACCTTC	CASSYTATGGGYTF
once	.	TRBV27	TRBJ1-3	TGTGCCAGCAGTCTCTTAAATGGAAACACCATATATTTT	CASSLLNGNTIYF
.	TRBD1	TRBV19	TRBJ2-1	TGTGCCAGTAGTATTGGACAGGTAGAGCAGTTCTTC	CASSIGQVEQFF
.	.	TRBV3-1/TRBV3-2	TRBJ2-3	TGTGCCAGCAGCGCAGGGATGGCAGATACGCAGTATTTT	CASSAGMADTQYF
few	.	TRBV6-2/TRBV6-3	TRBJ1-2	TGTGCCAGCAGTTACTCGACAGCTTATGGCTACACCTTC	CASSYSTAYGYTF
.	TRBD2	TRBV7-2	TRBJ2-7	TGTGCCAGCAGCTTATCCGGACTAGCGGGGAGGTACGAGCAGTACTTC	CASSLSGLAGRYEQYF
.	.	TRBV6-4	TRBJ2-2	TGTGCCAGCAGCAGGGACACCCCGAACACCGGGGAGCTGTTTTTT	CASSRDTPNTGELFF
.	.	TRBV6-5	TRBJ1-1	TGTGCCAGTTCAAGGGGAGCCTACACTGAAGCTTTCTTT	CASSRGAYTEAFF
.	.	TRBV28	TRBJ2-5	TGTGCCAGCAGTTTGGGGGCGGCAGAGACCCAGTACTTC	CASSLGAAETQYF
.	.	TRBV5-4	TRBJ2-7	TGTGCCAGCAGCCCGGTGGCCTCCTACGAGCAGTACTTC	CASSPVASYEQYF
.	TRBD1	TRBV27	TRBJ2-3	TGTGCCAGCAGTTTCCTTGTGACAGGGGGAAGCACAGATACGCAGTATTTT	CASSFLVTGGSTDTQYF
.	.	TRBV24-1	TRBJ1-2	TGTGCCACCGCCGGGGCCCGCGGCTACACCTTC	CATAGARGYTF
.	.	TRBV30	TRBJ1-1	TGTGCCTGGAGTGTCGGCTTGAACACTGAAGCTTTCTTT	CAWSVGLNTEAFF
.	.	TRBV9	TRBJ2-7	TGTGCCAGCCTCTTGTGGGCTAGCGCCTACGAGCAGTACTTC	CASLLWASAYEQYF
once	.	TRBV4-1	TRBJ1-2	TGCGCCAGCAGCCAAAGTTGGCTGGGGGAGCTTGGCTACACCTTC	CASSQSWLGELGYTF
.	TRBD1	TRBV5-1	TRBJ1-4	TGCGCCAGCAGCCAGACAGGGGGTAATGAAAAACTGTTTTTT	CASSQTGGNEKLFF
.	.	TRBV5-1	TRBJ2-2	TGCGCCAGCACTGAAACAGGGACCGGGGAGCTGTTTTTT	CASTETGTGELFF
.	.	TRBV28	TRBJ2-1	TGTGCCAGCAGTTCCCGACCTAGCCAGTTCTTC	CASSSRPSQFF
.	TRBD1	TRBV7-2	TRBJ2-7	TGTGCCAGCGGGGCAGGGGGACCACCTTACGAGCAGTACTTC	CASGAGGPPYEQYF
few	.	TRBV6-2/TRBV6-3	TRBJ1-5	TGTGCCAGCAGTGACCTACAGGGTGGGAGCAATCAGCCCCAGCATTTT	CASSDLQGGSNQPQHF
.	.	TRBV6-6	TRBJ2-1	TGTGCCAGCAGCCCGCGGGACGGAACTTACAATGAGCAGTTCTTC	CASSPRDGTYNEQFF
.	.	TRBV19	TRBJ1-4	TGTGCCAGTAGTATCAGGGACATAAAGTTTGCAACTAATAATGAAAAACTGTTTTTT	CASSIRDIKFATNNEKLFF
.	.	TRBV15	TRBJ1-2	TGTGCCACCAGCTGGTTTAAGGGATTTAACTATGGCTACACCTTC	CATSWFKGFNYGYTF
once	.	TRBV19	TRBJ2-3	TGTGCCAGTAGCCGGGGACCTCATGGAGATACGCAGTATTTT	CASSRGPHGDTQYF
few	TRBD2	TRBV19	TRBJ2-3	TGTGCCAGTAGTCCTAAACAAGGGACTAGCGGGAGAATAGATACGCAGTATTTT	CASSPKQGTSGRIDTQYF